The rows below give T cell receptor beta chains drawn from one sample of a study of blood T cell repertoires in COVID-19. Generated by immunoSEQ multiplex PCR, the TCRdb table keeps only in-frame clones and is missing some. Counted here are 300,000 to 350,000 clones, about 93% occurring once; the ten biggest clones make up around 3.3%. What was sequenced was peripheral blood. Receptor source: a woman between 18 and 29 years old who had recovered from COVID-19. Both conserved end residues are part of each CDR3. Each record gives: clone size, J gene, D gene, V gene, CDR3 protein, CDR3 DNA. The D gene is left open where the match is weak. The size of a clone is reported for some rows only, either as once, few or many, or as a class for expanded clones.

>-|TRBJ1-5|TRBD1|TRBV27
CASSRQGANQPQHF
TGTGCCAGCAGTCGACAGGGGGCGAACCAGCCCCAGCATTTT
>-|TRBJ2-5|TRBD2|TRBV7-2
CASSQTGTSGRSNQETQYF
TGTGCCAGCAGCCAAACCGGGACTAGCGGGAGGTCAAACCAAGAGACCCAGTACTTC
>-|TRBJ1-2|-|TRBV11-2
CASSPAPGTYGYTF
TGTGCCAGCAGCCCGGCCCCGGGAACCTATGGCTACACCTTC
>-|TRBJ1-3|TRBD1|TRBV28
CASSFQGGGNTIYF
TGTGCCAGCAGTTTCCAGGGGGGTGGAAACACCATATATTTT
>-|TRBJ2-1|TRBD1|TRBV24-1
CATSDSTRQGWNEQFF
TGTGCCACCAGTGATTCGACCAGACAGGGCTGGAATGAGCAGTTCTTC
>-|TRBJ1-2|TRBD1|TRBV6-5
CASSYSRTGGGYTF
TGTGCCAGCAGTTACTCAAGAACAGGGGGTGGCTACACCTTC
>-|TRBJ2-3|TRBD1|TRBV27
CASSLPGQGGIDTQYF
TGTGCCAGCAGTTTGCCCGGACAGGGCGGAATAGATACGCAGTATTTT
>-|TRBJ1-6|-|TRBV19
CASSWGRGNSPLHF
TGTGCCAGTAGTTGGGGCAGGGGAAATTCACCCCTCCACTTT
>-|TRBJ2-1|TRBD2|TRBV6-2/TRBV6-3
CASSPGLAGPSYNEQFF
TGTGCCAGCAGTCCAGGACTAGCGGGACCCTCCTACAATGAGCAGTTCTTC
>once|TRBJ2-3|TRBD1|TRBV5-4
CASSFPQDRVPDTQYF
TGTGCCAGCAGCTTTCCCCAAGACAGGGTACCAGATACGCAGTATTTT
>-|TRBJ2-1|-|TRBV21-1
CASRFLNARGLAGACGEQFF
TGTGCCAGCAGATTCCTTAATGCGAGGGGACTAGCGGGAGCCTGTGGTGAGCAGTTCTTC
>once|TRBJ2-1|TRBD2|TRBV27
CASSGGLAGAYNEQFF
TGTGCCAGCAGTGGGGGACTAGCGGGAGCTTACAATGAGCAGTTCTTC
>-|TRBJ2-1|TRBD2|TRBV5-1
CASSPGLAYSYNEQFF
TGCGCCAGCAGCCCGGGACTAGCCTACTCCTACAATGAGCAGTTCTTC
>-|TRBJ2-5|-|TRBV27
CASSSTGRETQYF
TGTGCCAGCAGTTCTACAGGGAGAGAGACCCAGTACTTC
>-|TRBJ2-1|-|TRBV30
CAWSPAGFDNEQFF
TGTGCCTGGAGTCCCGCGGGGTTCGACAATGAGCAGTTCTTC
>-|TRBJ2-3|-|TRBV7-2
CASSLEFTTIPHTQYF
TGTGCCAGCAGCTTAGAATTCACAACCATACCCCATACGCAGTATTTT
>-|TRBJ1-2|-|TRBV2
CASRTDRNLYGYTF
TGTGCCAGCAGGACGGACAGAAACCTTTATGGCTACACCTTC
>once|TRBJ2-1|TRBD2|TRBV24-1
CATSDPLAGAYNEQFF
TGTGCCACCAGTGATCCCCTAGCGGGAGCCTACAATGAGCAGTTCTTC
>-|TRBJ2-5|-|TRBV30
CAWRRVNQETQYF
TGTGCCTGGAGACGGGTAAATCAAGAGACCCAGTACTTC
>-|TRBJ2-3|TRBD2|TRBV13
CASSQAGVDTQYF
TGTGCCAGCAGCCAAGCGGGAGTAGATACGCAGTATTTT
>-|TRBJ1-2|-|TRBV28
CASNTISGTFLEGYTF
TGTGCCAGCAACACCATATCGGGGACTTTTTTGGAAGGCTACACCTTC
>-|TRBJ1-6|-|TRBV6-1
CASSDSGGRYSPLHF
TGTGCCAGCAGTGATAGCGGGGGGCGGTATTCACCCCTCCACTTT
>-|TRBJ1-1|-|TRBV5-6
CASSFSMGAGTEAFF
TGTGCCAGCAGCTTCTCCATGGGCGCTGGGACTGAAGCTTTCTTT
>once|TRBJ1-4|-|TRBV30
CAWAVEEKLFF
TGTGCCTGGGCGGTCGAGGAAAAACTGTTTTTT
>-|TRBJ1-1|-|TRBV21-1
CASSATGMNTEAFF
TGTGCCAGCAGCGCGACAGGTATGAACACTGAAGCTTTCTTT
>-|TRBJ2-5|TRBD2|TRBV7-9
CASSFSGHQETQYF
TGTGCCAGCAGCTTTAGCGGGCACCAAGAGACCCAGTACTTC
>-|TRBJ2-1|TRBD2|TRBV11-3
CASSPTGTSGRALVNEQFF
TGTGCCAGCAGCCCTACGGGGACTAGCGGGAGGGCCTTGGTGAATGAGCAGTTCTTC
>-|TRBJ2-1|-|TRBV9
CASSGPGDNEQFF
TGTGCCAGCAGCGGACCGGGGGACAATGAGCAGTTCTTC
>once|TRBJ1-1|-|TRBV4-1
CASSHLGGNTEAFF
TGCGCCAGCAGCCACCTCGGGGGGAACACTGAAGCTTTCTTT
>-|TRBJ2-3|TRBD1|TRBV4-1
CASSQVTGDNTQYF
TGCGCCAGCAGCCAGGTCACAGGGGACAATACGCAGTATTTT
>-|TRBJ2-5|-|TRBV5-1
CASRKRQLQETQYF
TGCGCCAGCAGAAAAAGACAGTTGCAAGAGACCCAGTACTTC
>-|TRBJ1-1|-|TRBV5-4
CASSLWGRGLNTEAFF
TGTGCCAGCAGCTTGTGGGGGAGGGGATTGAACACTGAAGCTTTCTTT
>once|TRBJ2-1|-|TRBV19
CASSLQTGRHYNEQFF
TGTGCCAGTAGTCTACAAACAGGGAGACACTACAATGAGCAGTTCTTC
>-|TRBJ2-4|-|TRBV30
CAWSVGDGNIQYF
TGTGCCTGGAGTGTTGGAGATGGGAACATTCAGTACTTC
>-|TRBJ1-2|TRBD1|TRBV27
CASSGRDRGFGYTF
TGTGCCAGCAGTGGGCGGGACAGGGGTTTTGGCTACACCTTC
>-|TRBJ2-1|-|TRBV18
CASSPDHSGSEQFF
TGTGCCAGCTCACCAGACCACTCAGGCAGTGAGCAGTTCTTC
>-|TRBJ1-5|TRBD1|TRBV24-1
CATSDSGTGIQPQHF
TGTGCCACCAGTGACTCCGGGACAGGGATTCAGCCCCAGCATTTT
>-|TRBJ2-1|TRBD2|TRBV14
CASSSTGREGLIYNEQFF
TGTGCCAGCAGCAGCACCGGGCGGGAGGGCCTCATTTACAATGAGCAGTTCTTC
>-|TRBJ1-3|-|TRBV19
CASNELSGNTIYF
TGTGCCAGTAATGAACTCTCTGGAAACACCATATATTTT
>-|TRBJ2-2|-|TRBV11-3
CAEQTGNTGELFF
TGTGCCGAGCAGACGGGGAACACCGGGGAGCTGTTTTTT
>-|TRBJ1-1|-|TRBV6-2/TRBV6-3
CASSGPTGGALNTEAFF
TGTGCCAGCAGTGGGCCCACGGGGGGCGCCTTGAACACTGAAGCTTTCTTT
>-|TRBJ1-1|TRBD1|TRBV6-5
CASRRGQGVRTEAFF
TGTGCCAGCAGGCGGGGACAGGGGGTTCGTACTGAAGCTTTCTTT
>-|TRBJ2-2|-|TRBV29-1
CSVDRNTGELFF
TGCAGCGTTGACAGAAACACCGGGGAGCTGTTTTTT
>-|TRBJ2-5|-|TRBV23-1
CASSQSDTLSYQETQYF
TGCGCCAGCAGTCAATCGGACACACTGTCGTACCAAGAGACCCAGTACTTC
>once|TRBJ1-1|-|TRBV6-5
CASSYLAQNTEAFF
TGTGCCAGCAGTTACCTAGCGCAGAACACTGAAGCTTTCTTT
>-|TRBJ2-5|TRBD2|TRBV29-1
CSVGKTGLQETQYF
TGCAGCGTTGGAAAGACGGGACTACAAGAGACCCAGTACTTC
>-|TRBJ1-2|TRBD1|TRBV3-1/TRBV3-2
CASSQTRGNYGYTF
TGTGCCAGCAGCCAAACCAGGGGGAACTATGGCTACACCTTC
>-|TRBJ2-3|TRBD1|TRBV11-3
CASSSRQGSDTQYF
TGTGCCAGCAGCTCTCGACAGGGTTCAGATACGCAGTATTTT
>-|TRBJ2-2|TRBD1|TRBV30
CAWSPQGAIGELFF
TGTGCCTGGAGTCCTCAGGGGGCGATCGGGGAGCTGTTTTTT
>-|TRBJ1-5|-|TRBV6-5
CASSRDTQGHQPQHF
TGTGCCAGCAGCCGGGACACCCAAGGACATCAGCCCCAGCATTTT
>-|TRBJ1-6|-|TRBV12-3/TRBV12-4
CASAGDDSPLHF
TGTGCCAGCGCCGGGGATGATTCACCCCTCCACTTT
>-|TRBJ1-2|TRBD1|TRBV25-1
CASTGTGQTSNYGYTF
TGTGCCAGCACCGGGACAGGGCAAACTTCTAACTATGGCTACACCTTC